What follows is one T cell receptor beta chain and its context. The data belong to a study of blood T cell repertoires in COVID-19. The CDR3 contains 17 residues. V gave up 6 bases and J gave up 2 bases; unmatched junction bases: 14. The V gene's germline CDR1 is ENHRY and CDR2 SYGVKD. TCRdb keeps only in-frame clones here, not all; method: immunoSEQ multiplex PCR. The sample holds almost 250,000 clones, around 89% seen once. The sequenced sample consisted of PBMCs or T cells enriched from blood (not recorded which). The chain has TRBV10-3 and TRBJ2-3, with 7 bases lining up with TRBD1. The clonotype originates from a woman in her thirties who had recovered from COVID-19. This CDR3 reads CAIREPIGTEYTDTQYF. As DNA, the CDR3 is TGTGCCATCAGAGAACCGATCGGGACAGAATACACAGATACGCAGTATTTT.